This record looks at one TCR beta chain sequence and its context. Germline CDR1 MGHRA, CDR2 YSYEKL. The CDR3 contains 13 residues. With 6 bases removed from V and 1 base from J, the gap between germline ends came to 9 bases. The sample is drawn from a study of blood T cell repertoires in COVID-19. Sequenced by immunoSEQ multiplex PCR; TCRdb stores in-frame clones only, minus some. The data contain 100,000 to 150,000 clones, 85% of them seen just once; the ten biggest clones take up 25% to 30%. This chain connects TRBV4-1 to TRBJ1-1; D is possibly TRBD1 (5 bases). The sequencing sample was made of peripheral blood. This TCR derives from a woman of 80 years or more with acute or convalescent COVID-19. CDR3 sequence: CASRFTGNTEAFF. CDR3 DNA: TGCGCCAGCAGATTCACAGGGAACACTGAAGCTTTCTTT.